This TCR beta chain is from a study of T cell responses to AZD1222 COVID-19 vaccine. This table comes from immunoSEQ multiplex PCR, and its TCRdb copy is limited to in-frame clones, with some not included. The table lists 90,000 to 130,000 clones, about 88% of them singletons. Concerning this clone: Its matching antigen is unknown.

There are 17 residues in the CDR3. The germline V gene has CDR1 DFQATT and CDR2 SNEGSKA (reference sequence). V trimming: 3 bases; J trimming: 0 bases; junction bases outside the gene matches: 11. Study results and caveats: Dominant CD4 TCR responses targeted spike regions 160-218 and 743-854. There were mostly white British donors and more females than males, and clonal diversity was possibly underestimated.

The genes are TRBV20-1 and TRBJ1-3, with TRBD1 matching 7 bases. This sample comprised peripheral blood, obtained on day 0 of AZD1222 vaccination. The source of this sequence is an adult in good health. The CDR3 region has the DNA TGCAGTGCTAGTACTTCGGGGACAGTTTTCTCTGGAAACACCATATATTTT. As protein: CSASTSGTVFSGNTIYF.